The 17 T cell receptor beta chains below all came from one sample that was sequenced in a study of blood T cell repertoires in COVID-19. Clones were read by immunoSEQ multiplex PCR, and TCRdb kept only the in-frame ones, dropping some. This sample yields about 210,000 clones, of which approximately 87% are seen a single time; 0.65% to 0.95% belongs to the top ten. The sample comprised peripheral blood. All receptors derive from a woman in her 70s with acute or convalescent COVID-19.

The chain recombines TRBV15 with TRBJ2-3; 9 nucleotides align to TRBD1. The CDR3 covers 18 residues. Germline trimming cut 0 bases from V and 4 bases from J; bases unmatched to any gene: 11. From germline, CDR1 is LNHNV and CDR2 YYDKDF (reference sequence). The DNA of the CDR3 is TGTGCCACCAGCAGAGATAGGGGCACAGGGGGCAGCGCAGATACGCAGTATTTT. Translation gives CATSRDRGTGGSADTQYF.

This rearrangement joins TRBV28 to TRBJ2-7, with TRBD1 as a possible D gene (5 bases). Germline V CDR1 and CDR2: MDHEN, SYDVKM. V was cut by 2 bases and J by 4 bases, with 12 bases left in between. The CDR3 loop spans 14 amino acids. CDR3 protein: CASSLVGALYEQYF. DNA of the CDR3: TGTGCCAGCAGTTTAGTAGGGGCTCTTTACGAGCAGTACTTC.

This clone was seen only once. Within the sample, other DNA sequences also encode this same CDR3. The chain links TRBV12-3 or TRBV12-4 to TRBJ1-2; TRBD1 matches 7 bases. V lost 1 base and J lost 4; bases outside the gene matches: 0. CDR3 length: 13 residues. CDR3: CASSLGQGYGYTF. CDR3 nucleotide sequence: TGTGCCAGCAGTTTAGGACAGGGCTATGGCTACACCTTC.

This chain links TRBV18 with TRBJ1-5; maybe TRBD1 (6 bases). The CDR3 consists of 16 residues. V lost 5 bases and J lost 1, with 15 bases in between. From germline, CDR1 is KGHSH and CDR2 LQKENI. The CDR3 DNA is TGTGCCAGCTCATTACAGGGCCACGGAAGCAATCAGCCCCAGCATTTT. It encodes CASSLQGHGSNQPQHF.

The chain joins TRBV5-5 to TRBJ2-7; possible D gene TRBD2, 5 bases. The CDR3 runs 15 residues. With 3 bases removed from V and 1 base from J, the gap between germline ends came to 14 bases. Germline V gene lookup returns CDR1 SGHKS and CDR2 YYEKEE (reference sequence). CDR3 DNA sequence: TGTGCCAGCAGCTCCCCCTCGGGAACTTCCTACGAGCAGTACTTC. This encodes CASSSPSGTSYEQYF.

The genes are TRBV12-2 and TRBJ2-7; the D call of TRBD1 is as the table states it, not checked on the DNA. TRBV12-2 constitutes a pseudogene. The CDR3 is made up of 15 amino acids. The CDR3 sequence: CASRVEGGFWNEQYF. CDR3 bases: TGTGCAAGTCGCGTCGAAGGGGGCTTCTGGAACGAGCAGTACTTC.

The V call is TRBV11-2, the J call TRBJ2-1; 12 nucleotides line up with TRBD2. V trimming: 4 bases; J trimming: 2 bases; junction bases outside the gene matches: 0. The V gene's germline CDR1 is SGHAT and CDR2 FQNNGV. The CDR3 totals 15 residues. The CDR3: CASSWTSGAYNEQFF. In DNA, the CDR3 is TGTGCCAGCAGCTGGACTAGCGGGGCCTACAATGAGCAGTTCTTC.

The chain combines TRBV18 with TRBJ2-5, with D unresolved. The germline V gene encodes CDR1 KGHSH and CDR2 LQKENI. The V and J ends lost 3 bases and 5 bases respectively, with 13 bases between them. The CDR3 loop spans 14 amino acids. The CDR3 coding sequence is TGTGCCAGCTCACCGATCCAGTCATCGGAGACCCAGTACTTC. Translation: CASSPIQSSETQYF.

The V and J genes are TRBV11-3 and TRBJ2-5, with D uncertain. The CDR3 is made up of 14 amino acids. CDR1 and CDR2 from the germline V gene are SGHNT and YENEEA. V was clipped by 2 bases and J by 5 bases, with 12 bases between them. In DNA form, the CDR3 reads TGTGCCAGCAGCTTAACGGCAGGAAGCGAGACCCAGTACTTC. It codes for CASSLTAGSETQYF.

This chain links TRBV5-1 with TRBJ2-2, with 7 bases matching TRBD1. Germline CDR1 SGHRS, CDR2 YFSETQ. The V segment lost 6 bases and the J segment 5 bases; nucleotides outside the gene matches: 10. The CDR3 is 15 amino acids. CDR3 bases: TGCGCCAGCACGTGGGCAGGGGGAAGAACCGGGGAGCTGTTTTTT. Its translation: CASTWAGGRTGELFF.

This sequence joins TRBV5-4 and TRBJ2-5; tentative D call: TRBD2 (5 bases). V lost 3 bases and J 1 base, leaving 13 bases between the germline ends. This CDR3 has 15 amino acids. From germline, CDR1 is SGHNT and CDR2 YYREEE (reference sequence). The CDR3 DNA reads TGTGCCAGCAGCTCCAAGACGGAGGTCCAAGAGACCCAGTACTTC. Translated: CASSSKTEVQETQYF.

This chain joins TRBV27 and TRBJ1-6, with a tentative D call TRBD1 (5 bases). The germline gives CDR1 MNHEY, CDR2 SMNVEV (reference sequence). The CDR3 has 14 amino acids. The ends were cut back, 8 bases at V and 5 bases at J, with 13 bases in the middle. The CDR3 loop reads CASANRPDNSPLHF. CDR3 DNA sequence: TGTGCCAGCGCAAACAGGCCGGATAATTCACCCCTCCACTTT.

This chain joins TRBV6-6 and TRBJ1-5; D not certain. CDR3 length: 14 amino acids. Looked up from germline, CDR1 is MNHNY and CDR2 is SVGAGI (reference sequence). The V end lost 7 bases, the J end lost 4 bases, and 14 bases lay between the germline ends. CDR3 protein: CASTDRVSNQPQHF. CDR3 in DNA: TGTGCCAGCACCGACCGGGTATCAAATCAGCCCCAGCATTTT.

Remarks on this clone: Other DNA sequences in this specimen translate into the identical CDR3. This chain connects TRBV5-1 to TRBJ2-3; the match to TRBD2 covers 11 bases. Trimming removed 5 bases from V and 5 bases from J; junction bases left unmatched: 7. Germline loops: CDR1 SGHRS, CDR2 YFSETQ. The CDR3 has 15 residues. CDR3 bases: TGCGCCAGCAGACAACTAGCGGGGGTGGGAGATACGCAGTATTTT. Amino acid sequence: CASRQLAGVGDTQYF.

CDR3 sequence reads: CASSFAAGVDGYTF. CDR3 coding DNA: TGTGCCAGCAGCTTCGCTGCGGGGGTGGATGGCTACACCTTC. The V gene is TRBV7-9, the J gene TRBJ1-2, with D perhaps TRBD1 (5 bases). Germline V gives CDR1 SEHNR, CDR2 FQNEAQ (reference sequence). The CDR3 is 14 residues long. Deletions cut 3 bases from V and 6 bases from J, with 14 bases between.

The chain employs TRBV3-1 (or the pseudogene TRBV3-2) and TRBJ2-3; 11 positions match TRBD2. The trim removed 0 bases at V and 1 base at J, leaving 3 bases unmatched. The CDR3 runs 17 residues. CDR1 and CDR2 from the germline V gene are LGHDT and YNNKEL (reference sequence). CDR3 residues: CASSQDLLAGGTDTQYF. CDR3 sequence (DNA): TGTGCCAGCAGCCAAGATTTACTAGCGGGAGGCACAGATACGCAGTATTTT.

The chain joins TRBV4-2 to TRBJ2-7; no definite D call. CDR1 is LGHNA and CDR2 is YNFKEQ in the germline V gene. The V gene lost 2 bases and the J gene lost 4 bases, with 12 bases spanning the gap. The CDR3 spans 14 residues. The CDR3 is CASSQLPVQYEQYF. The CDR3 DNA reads TGTGCCAGCAGCCAATTGCCGGTCCAATACGAGCAGTACTTC.